The source of this T cell receptor beta chain is a study of T cells in Graves' hyperthyroidism and ophthalmopathy. This clonotype was picked up many times. Amplification yielded TCR beta CDR3 regions, with RNA transcripts as the source. TCR CDR3 underwent first-round RT-PCR with the HTBI primer set. Via MiXCR, TCRdb re-called the multiplex PCR reads, giving one row per CDR3 protein. The top ten hold 3.5% to 4.5% of the sample, which has roughly 560,000 distinct CDR3 sequences, about 15% seen once. The germline V gene has CDR1 SQVTM and CDR2 ANQGSEA. V gave up 5 bases and J gave up 2 bases, with 9 bases separating them. The CDR3 runs 12 residues.

J is TRBJ1-2 and V is TRBV29-1; no clear D gene. The specimen was blood. The receptor was derived from a woman in her forties with Graves' ophthalmopathy. As DNA, the CDR3 is TGCAGCGTTCCCGACGCGAACTATGGCTACACCTTC. As protein: CSVPDANYGYTF.